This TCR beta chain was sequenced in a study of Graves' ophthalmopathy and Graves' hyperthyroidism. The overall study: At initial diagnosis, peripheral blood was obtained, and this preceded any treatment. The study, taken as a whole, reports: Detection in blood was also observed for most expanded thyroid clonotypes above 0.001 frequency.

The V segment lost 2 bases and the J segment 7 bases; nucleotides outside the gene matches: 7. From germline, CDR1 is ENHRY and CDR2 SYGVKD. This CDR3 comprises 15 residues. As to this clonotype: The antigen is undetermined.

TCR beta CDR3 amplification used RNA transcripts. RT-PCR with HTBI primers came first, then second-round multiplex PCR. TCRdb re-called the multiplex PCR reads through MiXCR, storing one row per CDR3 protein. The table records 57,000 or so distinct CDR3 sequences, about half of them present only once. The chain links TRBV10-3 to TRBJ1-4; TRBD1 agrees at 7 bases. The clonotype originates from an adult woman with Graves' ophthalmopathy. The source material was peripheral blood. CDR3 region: CAISERTGDGEKLFF. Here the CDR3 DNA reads TGTGCCATCAGTGAGCGCACAGGGGATGGTGAAAAACTGTTTTTT.